This T cell receptor (beta chain) was captured in a study of cytomegalovirus exposure and HLA in healthy donors. CDR1 and CDR2 (germline): PRHDT, FYEKMQ (reference sequence). Germline trimming cut 3 bases from V and 5 bases from J; bases unmatched to any gene: 4. This CDR3 region has 15 residues. PCR involved 60 Vbeta and 13 Jbeta primers. Profiling relied on immunoSEQ multiplex PCR, and the TCRdb table lists in-frame clones only, not all of them. Counted here are under 200,000 clones, roughly four fifths occurring once; the ten biggest clones make up about 2.7%. The chain employs TRBV13 and TRBJ1-6; 7 bases agree with TRBD1. The TCR comes from a woman between 50 and 59 years old in good health and CMV-seropositive. Input material: PBMCs. The CDR3 nucleotides are TGTGCCAGCAGCTTCTTTCAGGGGGATAATTCACCCCTCCACTTT. Amino acids: CASSFFQGDNSPLHF.